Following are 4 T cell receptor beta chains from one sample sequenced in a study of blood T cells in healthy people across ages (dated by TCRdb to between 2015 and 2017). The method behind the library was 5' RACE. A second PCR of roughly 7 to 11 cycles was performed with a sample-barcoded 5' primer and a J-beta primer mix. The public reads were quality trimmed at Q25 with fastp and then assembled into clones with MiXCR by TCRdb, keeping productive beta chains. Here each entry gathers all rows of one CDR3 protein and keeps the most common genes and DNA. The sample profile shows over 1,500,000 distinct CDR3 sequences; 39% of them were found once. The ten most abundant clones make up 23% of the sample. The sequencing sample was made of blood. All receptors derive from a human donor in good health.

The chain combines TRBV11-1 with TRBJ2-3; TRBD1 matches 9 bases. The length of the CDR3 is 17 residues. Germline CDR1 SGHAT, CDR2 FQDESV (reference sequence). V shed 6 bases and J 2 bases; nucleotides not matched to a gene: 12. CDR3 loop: CASRPGVGTGFTDTQYF. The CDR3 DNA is TGTGCCAGCAGGCCAGGTGTGGGGACAGGGTTCACAGATACGCAGTATTTT.

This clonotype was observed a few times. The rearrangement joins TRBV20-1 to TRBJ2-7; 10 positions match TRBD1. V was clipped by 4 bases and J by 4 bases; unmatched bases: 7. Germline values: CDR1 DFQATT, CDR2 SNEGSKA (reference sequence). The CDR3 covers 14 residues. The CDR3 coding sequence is TGCAGTGCTACCTCCGGGACAGGGGTGTACGAGCAGTACTTC. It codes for CSATSGTGVYEQYF.

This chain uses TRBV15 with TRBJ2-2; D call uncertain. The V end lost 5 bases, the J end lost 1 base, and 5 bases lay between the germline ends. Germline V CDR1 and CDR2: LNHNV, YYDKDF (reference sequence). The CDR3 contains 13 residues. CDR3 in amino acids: CATSHENTGELFF. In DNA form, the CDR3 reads TGTGCCACCAGCCACGAGAACACCGGGGAGCTGTTTTTT.

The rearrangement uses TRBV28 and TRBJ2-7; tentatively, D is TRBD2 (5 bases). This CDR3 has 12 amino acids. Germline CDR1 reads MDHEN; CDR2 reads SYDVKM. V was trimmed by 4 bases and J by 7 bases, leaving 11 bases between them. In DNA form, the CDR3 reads TGTGCCAGCAGTTCCGATCGACTAGAGCAGTACTTC. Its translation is CASSSDRLEQYF.